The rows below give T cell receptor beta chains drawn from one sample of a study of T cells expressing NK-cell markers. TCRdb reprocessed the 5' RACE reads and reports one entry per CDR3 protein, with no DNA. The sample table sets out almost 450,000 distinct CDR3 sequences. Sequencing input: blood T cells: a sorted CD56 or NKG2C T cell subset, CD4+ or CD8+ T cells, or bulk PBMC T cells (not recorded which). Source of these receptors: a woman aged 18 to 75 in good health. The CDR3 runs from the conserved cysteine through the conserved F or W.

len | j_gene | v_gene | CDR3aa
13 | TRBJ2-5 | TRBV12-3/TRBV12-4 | CASSGWGGETQYF
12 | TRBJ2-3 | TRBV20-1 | CSARAGIDTQYF
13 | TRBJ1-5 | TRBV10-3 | CAISENSNQPQHF
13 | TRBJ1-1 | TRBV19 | CASSIRTEIEAFF
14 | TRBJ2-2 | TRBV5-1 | CASSSQGEPGELFF
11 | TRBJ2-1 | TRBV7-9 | CASSSPAEQFF
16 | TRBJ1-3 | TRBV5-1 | CASSSGPGLSGNTIYF
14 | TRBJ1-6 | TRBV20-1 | CSVEGSSYNSPLHF
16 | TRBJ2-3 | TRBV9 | CASSTSDRHPEDTQYF
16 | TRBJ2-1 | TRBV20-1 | CSARDIRAGGNNEQFF
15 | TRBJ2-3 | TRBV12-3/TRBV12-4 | CASRRLQDGTDTQYF
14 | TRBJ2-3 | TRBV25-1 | CASSELDRDGTQYF
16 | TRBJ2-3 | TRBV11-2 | CASSLRTVGITDTQYF
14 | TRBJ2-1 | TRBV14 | CASSQESFSGEQFF
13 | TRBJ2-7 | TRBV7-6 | CASSHRRNYEQYF
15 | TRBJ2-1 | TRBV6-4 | CASSVGPGDYNEQFF
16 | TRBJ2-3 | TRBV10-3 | CAISESSRVAADTQYF
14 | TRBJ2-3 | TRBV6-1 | CASMLVWSTDTQYF
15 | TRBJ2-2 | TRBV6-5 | CASSYSRQISGELFF
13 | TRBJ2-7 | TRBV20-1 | CSTSQGTLYEQYF
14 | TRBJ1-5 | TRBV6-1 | CASSQDQGYQPQHF
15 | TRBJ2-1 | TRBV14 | CASSPTVTPRNEQFF
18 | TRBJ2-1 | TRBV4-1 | CASSQSNGASGGNNEQFF
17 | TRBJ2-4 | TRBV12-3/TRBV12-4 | CASSHIEGGNAKNIQYF
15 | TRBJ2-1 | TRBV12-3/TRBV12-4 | CASSLSPAGYNEQFF
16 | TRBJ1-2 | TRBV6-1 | CASMGAHQGLNYGYTF
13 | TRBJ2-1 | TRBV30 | CAWTGSSYNEQFF
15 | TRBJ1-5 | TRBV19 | CASSILTGGNQPQHF
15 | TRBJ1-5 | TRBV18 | CASSPEYRGRQPQHF
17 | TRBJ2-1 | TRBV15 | CATSRDRTSGSRYEQFF
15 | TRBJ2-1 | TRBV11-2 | CASSLGHTSYNEQFF
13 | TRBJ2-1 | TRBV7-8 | CASSLYLAGEQFF
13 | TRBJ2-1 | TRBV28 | CASRTTGYWEQFF
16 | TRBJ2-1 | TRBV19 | CASSIGGRSSYNEQFF
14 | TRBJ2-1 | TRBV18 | CASSPSWAMNEQFF
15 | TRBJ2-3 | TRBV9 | CASSVGPSSTDMQYF
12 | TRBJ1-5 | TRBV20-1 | CSAEGRGEPQHF
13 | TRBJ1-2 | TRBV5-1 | CASSRDRAAGYTF
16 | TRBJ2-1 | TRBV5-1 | CASSLGVSGSYNEQFF
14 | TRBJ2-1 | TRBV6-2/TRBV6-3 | CASSRDPSYNEQFF
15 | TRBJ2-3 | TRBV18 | CASSAFSGTTDTQYF
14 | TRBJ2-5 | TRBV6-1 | CASSEARRRETQYF
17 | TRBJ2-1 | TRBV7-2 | CASSSPSGSYAYNEQFF
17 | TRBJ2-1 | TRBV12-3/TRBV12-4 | CASRKGTSGGAWNEQFF
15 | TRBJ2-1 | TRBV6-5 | CASSYGQNRGGEQFF
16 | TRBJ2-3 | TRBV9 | CASSPIWTGETDTQYF
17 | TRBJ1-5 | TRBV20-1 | CSARSRTGNWGNQPQHF
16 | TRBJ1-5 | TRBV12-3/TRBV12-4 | CASSLPLRGGNQPQHF
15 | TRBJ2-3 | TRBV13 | CASSSGPSSTDTQYF
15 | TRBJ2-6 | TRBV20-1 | CSARARGKGANVLTF
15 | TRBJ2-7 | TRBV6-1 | CASSPPSGITYEQYF
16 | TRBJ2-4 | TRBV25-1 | CASSESGSLAKNIQYF